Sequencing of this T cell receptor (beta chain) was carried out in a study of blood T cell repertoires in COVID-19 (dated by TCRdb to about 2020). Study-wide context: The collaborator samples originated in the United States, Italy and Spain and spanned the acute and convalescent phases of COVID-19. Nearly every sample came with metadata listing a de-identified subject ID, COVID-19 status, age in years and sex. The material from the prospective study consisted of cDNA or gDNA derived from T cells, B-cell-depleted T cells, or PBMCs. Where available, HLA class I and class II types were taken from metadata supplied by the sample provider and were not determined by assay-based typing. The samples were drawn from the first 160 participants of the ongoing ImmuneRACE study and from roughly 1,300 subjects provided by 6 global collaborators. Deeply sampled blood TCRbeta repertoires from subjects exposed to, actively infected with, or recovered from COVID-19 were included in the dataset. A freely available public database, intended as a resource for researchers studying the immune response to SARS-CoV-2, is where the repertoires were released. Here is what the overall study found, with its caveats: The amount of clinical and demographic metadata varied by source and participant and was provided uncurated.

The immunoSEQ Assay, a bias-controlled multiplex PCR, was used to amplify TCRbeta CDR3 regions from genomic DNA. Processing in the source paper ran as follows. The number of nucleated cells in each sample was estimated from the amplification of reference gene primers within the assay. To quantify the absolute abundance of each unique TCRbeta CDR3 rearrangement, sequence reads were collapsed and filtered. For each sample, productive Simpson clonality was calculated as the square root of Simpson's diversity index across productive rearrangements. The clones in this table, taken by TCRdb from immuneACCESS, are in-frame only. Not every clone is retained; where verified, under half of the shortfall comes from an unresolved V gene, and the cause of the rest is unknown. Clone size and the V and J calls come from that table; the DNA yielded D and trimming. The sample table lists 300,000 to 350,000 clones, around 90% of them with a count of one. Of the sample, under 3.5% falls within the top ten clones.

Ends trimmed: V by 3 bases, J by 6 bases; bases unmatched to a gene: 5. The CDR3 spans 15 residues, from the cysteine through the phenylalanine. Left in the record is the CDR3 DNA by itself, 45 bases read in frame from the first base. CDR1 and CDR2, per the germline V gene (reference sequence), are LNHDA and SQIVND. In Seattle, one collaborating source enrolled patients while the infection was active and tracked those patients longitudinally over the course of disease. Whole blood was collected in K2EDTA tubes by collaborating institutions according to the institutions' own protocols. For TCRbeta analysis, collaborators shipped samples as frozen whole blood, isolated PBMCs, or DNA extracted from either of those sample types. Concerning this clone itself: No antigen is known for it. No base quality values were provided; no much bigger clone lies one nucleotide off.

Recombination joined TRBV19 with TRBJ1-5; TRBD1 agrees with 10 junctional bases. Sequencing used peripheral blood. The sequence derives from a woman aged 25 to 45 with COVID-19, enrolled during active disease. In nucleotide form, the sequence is TGTGCCAGTAGTATTCGACAGGGGGCTGGTCAGCCCCAGCATTTT. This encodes CASSIRQGAGQPQHF.